This is a list of T cell receptor beta chains from one sample in a study of T cell changes during pregnancy in multiple sclerosis. Data came from immunoSEQ multiplex PCR; TCRdb stores just in-frame clones and leaves some out. Among roughly 30,000 clones, 89% were seen once, and the ten largest hold around 6.8%. The sequenced sample was CD8+ T cells from peripheral blood mononuclear cells, obtained after pregnancy. The origin of the receptors is a female donor with multiple sclerosis, enrolled in a pregnancy study. The CDR3 runs from the conserved cysteine through the conserved F or W. A D gene is named only where the DNA matches it firmly. Clone size is not always given. Where it is, it says once, few, many or a class for expanded clones.

D	size	V	J	length	DNA	CDR3
TRBD1	NA	TRBV6-5	TRBJ2-5	13	TGTGCCAGCAGTTGGACAGGGGAAGAGACCCAGTACTTC	CASSWTGEETQYF
NA	NA	TRBV10-3	TRBJ2-7	15	TGTGCCATCAGTGAGTCCCTCCTTAGCTCCTACGAGCAGTACTTC	CAISESLLSSYEQYF
TRBD1	NA	TRBV7-9	TRBJ2-5	12	TGTGCCAGCAGAAGACAGGGGGAGACCCAGTACTTC	CASRRQGETQYF
NA	NA	TRBV7-9	TRBJ2-2	16	TGTGCCAGCAGCTTATTATCAGCGGCGAGCACCGGGGAGCTGTTTTTT	CASSLLSAASTGELFF
TRBD2	NA	TRBV13	TRBJ2-1	15	TGTGCCAGCAGCTTAGGGCCTAGCGGGATCAATGAGCAGTTCTTC	CASSLGPSGINEQFF
NA	NA	TRBV11-2	TRBJ2-1	13	TGTGCCAGCAGCTTTACCCCTCGGGATGAGCAGTTCTTC	CASSFTPRDEQFF
NA	NA	TRBV9	TRBJ1-2	15	TGTGCCAGCAGCGTAAGTCGGGCTGAGGGTGATGGCTACACCTTC	CASSVSRAEGDGYTF
NA	NA	TRBV2	TRBJ1-2	12	TGTGCCAGCAGGGACAGTCTAAGTGGCTACACCTTC	CASRDSLSGYTF
TRBD2	NA	TRBV7-6	TRBJ2-7	15	TGTGCCAGCAGCTCACCGGGACTAGCGGTATACGAGCAGTACTTC	CASSSPGLAVYEQYF
NA	NA	TRBV29-1	TRBJ2-7	12	TGCAGCGTTGAAGATCTTGAGTACGAGCAGTACTTC	CSVEDLEYEQYF
TRBD2	NA	TRBV4-1	TRBJ2-7	18	TGCGCCAGCAGCCAAGGGACTAGCGGGAGCGTGGTTTCCTACGAGCAGTACTTC	CASSQGTSGSVVSYEQYF
NA	NA	TRBV21-1	TRBJ2-1	16	TGTGCCAGCACCCCCGCGGGACTAGCGGGGCATAATGAGCAGTTCTTC	CASTPAGLAGHNEQFF
TRBD1	once	TRBV7-9	TRBJ2-1	15	TGTGCCAGCAGCCAGGACAGGGAGGTACACAATGAGCAGTTCTTC	CASSQDREVHNEQFF